The 25 T cell receptor beta chains below were found in one sample sequenced in a study of blood T cell repertoires in COVID-19. Clones were sequenced by immunoSEQ multiplex PCR, and TCRdb holds only the in-frame ones, with some missing. This table has around 700,000 clones, about nine tenths appearing once. Sequenced input: peripheral blood. All receptors derive from a woman aged 18-30 years with acute or convalescent COVID-19.

V is TRBV11-3 and J is TRBJ2-1; no definite D call. This CDR3 comprises 13 residues. Germline V gene sequence: CDR1 SGHNT, CDR2 YENEEA. V shed 1 base and J shed 6 bases, with 7 bases lying between them. CDR3 amino acids: CASSLGGPNEQFF. For the CDR3, the DNA is TGTGCCAGCAGCTTAGGTGGGCCCAATGAGCAGTTCTTC.

For the CDR3, the DNA is TGTGCCAGCAGCTGGCCCCGGGATGCGGCTGGGGCCAACGTCCTGACTTTC. Its protein product is CASSWPRDAAGANVLTF. The V and J genes are TRBV7-2 and TRBJ2-6; TRBD2 might be the D (5 bases). The CDR3 has 17 amino acids. Trimming took off 4 bases at V and 2 bases at J, with 15 bases between the two ends. Looked up from germline, CDR1 is SGHTA and CDR2 is FQGNSA.

This clone appeared a few times. The V call is TRBV27, the J call TRBJ1-5, with 9 bases fitting TRBD1. The CDR3 totals 14 residues. The V gene's germline CDR1 is MNHEY and CDR2 SMNVEV (reference sequence). Trimming removed 6 bases from V and 5 bases from J; junction bases left unmatched: 5. CDR3 protein: CASSQGTGHQPQHF. The CDR3 nucleotides read TGTGCCAGCAGCCAGGGGACAGGGCATCAGCCCCAGCATTTT.

In its sample, this clone was seen a few times. The V and J genes are TRBV30 and TRBJ1-6; maybe TRBD1 (5 bases). CDR1 and CDR2 (germline): GTSNPN, SVGIG (reference sequence). V lost 1 base and J lost 9, with 10 bases in between. The CDR3 consists of 13 residues. This CDR3 is CAWSEQARSPLHF. As DNA, the CDR3 is TGTGCCTGGAGTGAACAGGCTCGTTCACCCCTCCACTTT. Full variable domain (remainder filled in from reference TRBV30 and TRBJ1-6): SQTIHQWPATLVQPVGSPLSLECTVEGTSNPNLYWYRQAAGRGLQLLFYSVGIGQISSEVPQNLSASRPQDRQFILSSKKLLLSDSGFYLCAWSEQARSPLHFGNGTRLTVT.

The gene calls are TRBV19 and TRBJ2-1, with 7 bases identical to TRBD1. The CDR3 is made up of 14 amino acids. V trimming: 5 bases; J trimming: 1 base; junction bases outside the gene matches: 2. Germline V gives CDR1 LNHDA, CDR2 SQIVND (reference sequence). Here the CDR3 reads CASSSGQSYNEQFF. For the CDR3, the DNA is TGTGCCAGTAGTTCGGGACAGTCCTACAATGAGCAGTTCTTC.

The chain combines TRBV19 with TRBJ1-5, with D perhaps TRBD1 (5 bases). CDR1 and CDR2 from the germline V gene are LNHDA and SQIVND (reference sequence). V lost 5 bases and J lost 5, with 10 bases in between. The CDR3 totals 13 residues. CDR3 sequence (DNA): TGTGCCAGTAGTGGAGTAGGGGATCAGCCCCAGCATTTT. Protein: CASSGVGDQPQHF.

This chain joins TRBV6-2 or TRBV6-3 and TRBJ1-5; D not certain. This CDR3 contains 16 residues. From germline, CDR1 is MNHEY and CDR2 SVGEGT. V was clipped by 6 bases and J by 6 bases, with 21 bases between them. CDR3 region: CASSPLTKREGQPQHF. DNA for the CDR3: TGTGCCAGCAGCCCTTTAACGAAGAGGGAGGGTCAGCCCCAGCATTTT.

V is TRBV21-1 and J is TRBJ2-2; the D call of TRBD1 is as the table states it, not checked on the DNA. TRBV21-1 is a recognized pseudogene. The CDR3 has 21 amino acids. CDR3: CASSKAEIVDRQTDDTGELFF. The CDR3 DNA sequence: TGTGCCAGCAGCAAAGCGGAGATAGTGGACAGACAGACCGACGACACCGGGGAGCTGTTTTTT.

J is TRBJ2-1 and V is TRBV27; D is possibly TRBD1 (5 bases). Trimming shortened V by 2 bases and J by 5 bases, and 10 bases separated the two germline ends. This CDR3 is built from 14 residues. The V gene's germline CDR1 is MNHEY and CDR2 SMNVEV (reference sequence). CDR3 region: CASSLGFRDNEQFF. As DNA, the CDR3 is TGTGCCAGCAGTTTAGGGTTCAGGGACAATGAGCAGTTCTTC.

The rearrangement joins TRBV4-1 to TRBJ2-7; TRBD1 matches 12 bases. The V segment lost 2 bases and the J segment 7 bases; nucleotides outside the gene matches: 18. Germline V lookup: CDR1 MGHRA, CDR2 YSYEKL. The CDR3 sequence is 19 residues long. DNA for the CDR3: TGCGCCAGCAGCCAATTGGGGCTCCGTATGGGACAGGGGGCGGGAGAGCAGTACTTC. This codes for CASSQLGLRMGQGAGEQYF.

V gene TRBV18 combines with J gene TRBJ1-2; D remains ambiguous. The V end lost 3 bases, the J end lost 5 bases, and 7 bases lay between the germline ends. The CDR3 runs to 12 residues. Germline CDR1 KGHSH, CDR2 LQKENI. The DNA of the CDR3 is TGTGCCAGCTCACCGGAGACTTATGGCTACACCTTC. It encodes CASSPETYGYTF. The complete variable domain, with remaining parts taken from reference TRBV18 and TRBJ1-2, reads NAGVMQNPRHLVRRRGQEARLRCSPMKGHSHVYWYRQLPEEGLKFMVYLQKENIIDESGMPKERFSAEFPKEGPSILRIQQVVRGDSAAYFCASSPETYGYTFGSGTRLTVV.

This rearrangement joins TRBV9 to TRBJ1-2; TRBD1 agrees at 7 bases. Unmatched junction bases numbered 5, after V lost 3 bases and J lost 9 bases. Germline V CDR1 and CDR2: SGDLS, YYNGEE. This CDR3 comprises 12 residues. The CDR3 DNA follows: TGTGCCAGCAGCGCGGGGACAGTCAGCTACACCTTC. Translation: CASSAGTVSYTF.

V usage is TRBV7-8 and J usage is TRBJ1-2; 10 nucleotides align to TRBD1. Trimming took 5 bases from V and 4 from J; bases not matched to a gene: 4. Germline CDR1 SGHVS, CDR2 FQNEAQ. CDR3 length: 14 residues. CDR3 DNA: TGTGCCAGCAGCCCGGGACAGGGGCGCTATGGCTACACCTTC. The encoded protein is CASSPGQGRYGYTF.

The rearrangement links TRBV2 to TRBJ2-1, with TRBD1 as a possible D gene (5 bases). The CDR3 runs 14 residues. Germline values: CDR1 SNHLY, CDR2 FYNNEI. Trimming cost V 4 bases and J 7 bases, with 14 bases left between them. CDR3 DNA sequence: TGTGCCAGCAGTGTGCGCCAGGGTGTGAATGAGCAGTTCTTC. It yields the protein CASSVRQGVNEQFF.

V and J are TRBV14 and TRBJ1-1; 7 nucleotides agree with TRBD1. Germline V gene lookup returns CDR1 SGHDN and CDR2 FVKESK. The CDR3 contains 14 residues. The trim removed 2 bases at V and 7 bases at J, leaving 7 bases unmatched. CDR3 nucleotide sequence: TGTGCCAGCAGCCAACAACGAGGGGGCAGTGAAGCTTTCTTT. Its protein is CASSQQRGGSEAFF.

The chain is built from TRBV7-9 and TRBJ1-2; the match to TRBD1 covers 9 bases. The germline V gene has CDR1 SEHNR and CDR2 FQNEAQ (reference sequence). V trimming: 2 bases; J trimming: 3 bases; junction bases outside the gene matches: 4. This CDR3 spans 15 amino acids. DNA of the CDR3: TGTGCCAGCAGCTTAATAGACAGGGGGGACTATGGCTACACCTTC. It specifies CASSLIDRGDYGYTF.

The chain employs TRBV18 and TRBJ1-4; tentative D call: TRBD1 (5 bases). This CDR3 is 13 amino acids long. CDR1 KGHSH and CDR2 LQKENI come from the germline V gene. The V end lost 6 bases, the J end lost 12 bases, and 17 bases lay between the germline ends. CDR3 sequence (DNA): TGTGCCAGCTCCCCTACTCGAGACAGCCAACTGTTTTTT. Translated: CASSPTRDSQLFF.

A few counts support this clone. Other DNA sequences in the sample encode the same CDR3. This chain links TRBV9 with TRBJ1-6; D not resolved. The CDR3 has 15 amino acids. Looked up from germline, CDR1 is SGDLS and CDR2 is YYNGEE. The V gene lost 0 bases and the J gene lost 0 bases, with 4 bases spanning the gap. The CDR3 DNA reads TGTGCCAGCAGCGTAGGTAGCTCCTATAATTCACCCCTCCACTTT. It encodes CASSVGSSYNSPLHF.

The chain couples TRBV7-9 to TRBJ1-2; 7 bases match TRBD1. Germline V gives CDR1 SEHNR, CDR2 FQNEAQ (reference sequence). V gave up 6 bases and J gave up 8 bases; unmatched junction bases: 9. The CDR3 consists of 13 residues. CDR3 DNA sequence: TGTGCCAGCAGGGCCGGGACAGTCGAAGGCTACACCTTC. Translated: CASRAGTVEGYTF.

The V gene is TRBV7-7, the J gene TRBJ2-5; TRBD1 aligns across 11 bases. The V and J ends lost 5 bases and 4 bases, in that order; junction bases with no gene match: 9. CDR3 length: 16 amino acids. Germline CDR1 SSHAT, CDR2 FNYEAQ (reference sequence). DNA for the CDR3: TGTGCCAGCAGCCCCACTTATGGGACAGGGGGAGAGACCCAGTACTTC. Translation: CASSPTYGTGGETQYF.

The CDR3 DNA follows: TGCGCCAGCACTAGGGACAGGGCCGGCAATGAGCAGTTCTTC. Translated: CASTRDRAGNEQFF. The V gene is TRBV5-1, the J gene TRBJ2-1; 9 bases align to TRBD1. The CDR3 runs 14 residues. Per the germline V gene, CDR1 is SGHRS and CDR2 is YFSETQ. V shed 6 bases, J shed 6 bases, and the junction held 7 bases outside the gene matches.

V usage is TRBV5-1 and J usage is TRBJ1-2; D may be TRBD1 (5 bases). Per the germline V gene, CDR1 is SGHRS and CDR2 is YFSETQ. Trimming left V 0 bases short and J 8 bases short, with 14 bases between. This CDR3 has 14 amino acids. CDR3 protein: CASSLETGVRGYTF. For the CDR3, the DNA is TGCGCCAGCAGCTTGGAAACAGGAGTAAGAGGCTACACCTTC.

The chain employs TRBV5-1 and TRBJ2-1; TRBD1 matches 7 bases. The CDR3 runs to 18 residues. V lost 0 bases, J lost 4 bases, and 13 bases stayed unmatched. The germline V gene encodes CDR1 SGHRS and CDR2 YFSETQ. CDR3 sequence: CASSLGRVRDSSYNEQFF. Written as DNA, the CDR3 is TGCGCCAGCAGCTTGGGACGGGTGAGGGACAGCTCTTACAATGAGCAGTTCTTC.

The rearrangement links TRBV6-2 or TRBV6-3 to TRBJ1-1, with a tentative D call TRBD1 (5 bases). The CDR3 totals 15 residues. CDR1 is MNHEY, CDR2 SVGEGT, per germline. V was clipped by 2 bases and J by 4 bases, with 14 bases between them. The CDR3 loop is CASSYGASWGTEAFF. Here the CDR3 DNA reads TGTGCCAGCAGTTACGGGGCGTCTTGGGGCACTGAAGCTTTCTTT.

This chain links TRBV28 with TRBJ2-7; D possibly corresponds to TRBD1 (5 bases). Trimming removed 6 bases from V and 1 base from J, with 16 bases in between. The length of the CDR3 is 15 residues. The V gene's germline CDR1 is MDHEN and CDR2 SYDVKM. CDR3 in DNA: TGTGCCAGCAGCCGAGATTCAGGGCAGTCCTACGAGCAGTACTTC. Translation: CASSRDSGQSYEQYF.